This paragraph reports one TCR beta chain. Its specificity is unknown. The source of the sample is a study of cytomegalovirus exposure and HLA in healthy donors. Repertoires were generated with immunoSEQ multiplex PCR, while TCRdb's copy carries only in-frame clones and drops some. Among 190,000 or so clones listed, 84% were seen once. CDR1 SNHLY and CDR2 FYNNEI come from the germline V gene. Trimming cost V 5 bases and J 3 bases; bases outside gene matches: 7. CDR3 length: 16 amino acids. General study points: Fewer than 200 TCR beta chains were listed as cytomegalovirus-associated.

The V and J genes are TRBV2 and TRBJ2-2; 9 bases fit TRBD2. This clonotype was obtained from a woman between 18 and 30 years old in good health and CMV-seropositive. Input material: PBMCs. CDR3 nucleotides: TGTGCCAGCAGTAGACAGCGGGGGGTCGACACCGGGGAGCTGTTTTTT. Its protein is CASSRQRGVDTGELFF.